These 20 T cell receptor beta chains came from one sample sequenced in a study of T cell repertoires in cytomegalovirus infection. MiXCR was run by TCRdb on the reads, yielding one entry per CDR3 protein. The sample has 500,000 to 600,000 distinct CDR3 sequences, 16% seen once. Sequencing was carried out using CD8+ T cells from PBMCs. Receptor source: a human donor in good health (CMV status not recorded). Some clones in this sample may be carry-over from other donors' samples.

This clonotype was observed a handful of times. The rearrangement uses TRBV2 and TRBJ1-2, with 9 bases identical to TRBD1. Germline V gene data show CDR1 as SNHLY and CDR2 as FYNNEI. The CDR3 contains 18 residues. The V segment lost 5 bases and the J segment 2 bases; nucleotides outside the gene matches: 15. In nucleotides, the CDR3 is TGTGCCAGCAGTCCGTACGCCGTCCGGGACAGGGTGAACTATGGCTACACCTTC. This translates into CASSPYAVRDRVNYGYTF.

This clonotype was seen at least ten times. V is TRBV27 and J is TRBJ1-1; D unclear. Germline assignment: CDR1 MNHEY and CDR2 SMNVEV (reference sequence). This CDR3 spans 13 amino acids. With 3 bases removed from V and 3 bases from J, the gap between germline ends came to 8 bases. CDR3 nucleotides: TGTGCCAGCAGTTTTGAGGAGGACACTGAAGCTTTCTTT. The encoded protein is CASSFEEDTEAFF.

This clonotype was seen repeatedly, ten times or more. For the CDR3, the DNA is TGTGCCAGCAGAGGACTAGCGGGAGTTCCTAATGAGCAGTTCTTC. Protein: CASRGLAGVPNEQFF. This rearrangement joins TRBV6-6 to TRBJ2-1, with 13 bases fitting TRBD2. This CDR3 has 15 residues. Germline V CDR1 and CDR2: MNHNY, SVGAGI (reference sequence). The ends lost 6 bases at V and 7 bases at J; junction bases unmatched: 6.

In its sample, this clonotype was seen a few times. This rearrangement joins TRBV9 to TRBJ1-2; a possible D gene is TRBD1 (6 bases). CDR3 length: 16 amino acids. Trimming shortened V by 0 bases and J by 6 bases, and 18 bases separated the two germline ends. From germline, CDR1 is SGDLS and CDR2 YYNGEE. DNA for the CDR3: TGTGCCAGCAGCGTAGCTACAACAGGGAAGTCAAATGGCTACACCTTC. It codes for CASSVATTGKSNGYTF.

This clonotype was found many times. V gene TRBV7-9 combines with J gene TRBJ2-7; TRBD2 matches at 10 bases. The CDR3 totals 16 residues. The ends lost 4 bases at V and 2 bases at J; junction bases unmatched: 8. Germline V gene sequence: CDR1 SEHNR, CDR2 FQNEAQ (reference sequence). The CDR3 DNA reads TGTGCCAGCAGCTCCGAGGGAGCGGGAGGGACCTACGAGCAGTACTTC. It is translated as CASSSEGAGGTYEQYF.

This clonotype appeared a few times. This chain joins TRBV19 and TRBJ1-2, with 7 bases aligning to TRBD1. In germline, CDR1 is LNHDA, CDR2 SQIVND (reference sequence). J gave up 4 bases and V 6 bases, and 5 bases lay outside the gene matches. This CDR3 is 13 amino acids long. DNA for the CDR3: TGTGCCAGTAGCTTGGGACAGTTCTATGGCTACACCTTC. Protein product: CASSLGQFYGYTF.

The V gene is TRBV6-5, the J gene TRBJ2-5; no reliable D call. This CDR3 comprises 14 residues. Per the germline V gene, CDR1 is MNHEY and CDR2 is SVGAGI. Trimming took off 2 bases at V and 5 bases at J, with 12 bases between the two ends. The CDR3 sequence: CASSYPLAGETQYF. The CDR3 coding sequence is TGTGCCAGCAGTTACCCACTTGCCGGGGAGACCCAGTACTTC.

The V gene is TRBV27, the J gene TRBJ1-2; tentative D call: TRBD1 (6 bases). The CDR3 consists of 15 residues. The V end lost 3 bases, the J end lost 1 base, and 12 bases lay between the germline ends. The germline CDR1 and CDR2 sequences are MNHEY and SMNVEV (reference sequence). In DNA form, the CDR3 reads TGTGCCAGCAGTTTCGGGCAGGGGCTTAACTATGGCTACACCTTC. Translated, it gives CASSFGQGLNYGYTF.

V gene TRBV30 combines with J gene TRBJ2-2, with 9 positions matching TRBD1. The CDR3 loop spans 15 amino acids. The germline V gene has CDR1 GTSNPN and CDR2 SVGIG (reference sequence). After removal of 0 bases from V and 6 bases from J, the junction contained 5 bases not matched to a gene. In DNA, the CDR3 is TGTGCCTGGAGTGTAGGGGACAGGGTGGCCGGGGAGCTGTTTTTT. This gives the protein CAWSVGDRVAGELFF.

The sample holds a few counts of this clonotype. This chain joins TRBV25-1 and TRBJ2-7; D might be TRBD1 or TRBD2, each matching 6 bases. CDR3 length: 14 residues. The V end lost 6 bases, the J end lost 2 bases, and 14 bases lay between the germline ends. The germline gives CDR1 MGHDK, CDR2 SYGVNS. The CDR3 bases are TGTGCCAGCAGGGAGGGGGGTTTCGCCTACGAGCAGTACTTC. Amino acids: CASREGGFAYEQYF.

Ten or more counts support this clonotype. This rearrangement joins TRBV7-9 to TRBJ2-2; no clear D gene. Germline lookup yields CDR1 SEHNR and CDR2 FQNEAQ (reference sequence). Between the trimmed V and J ends, which lost 2 bases and 4 bases, there was a span of 17 bases. The CDR3 covers 17 residues. The CDR3 DNA follows: TGTGCCAGCAGCTTATACTCCTTACAGAAGGGCACCGGGGAGCTGTTTTTT. It specifies CASSLYSLQKGTGELFF.

At least ten counts were recorded for this clonotype. This chain connects TRBV27 to TRBJ1-1; TRBD1 agrees at 8 bases. The CDR3 is 12 amino acids. Per the germline V gene, CDR1 is MNHEY and CDR2 is SMNVEV (reference sequence). The V segment lost 9 bases and the J segment 2 bases; nucleotides outside the gene matches: 2. The CDR3 sequence: CASGQGNTEAFF. The CDR3 region has the DNA TGTGCCAGTGGACAGGGAAACACTGAAGCTTTCTTT.

The chain carries TRBV4-2 and TRBJ2-1; 7 positions match TRBD2. V was clipped by 2 bases and J by 6 bases; unmatched bases: 10. The CDR3 totals 16 residues. CDR1 LGHNA and CDR2 YNFKEQ come from the germline V gene. In DNA, the CDR3 is TGTGCCAGCAGCCAACTTCGGGGGGAGTTCTTCAATGAGCAGTTCTTC. It specifies CASSQLRGEFFNEQFF.

The chain combines TRBV6-1 with TRBJ2-7; 7 bases agree with TRBD1. Germline V lookup: CDR1 MNHNS, CDR2 SASEGT. V shed 4 bases, J shed 3 bases, and the junction held 6 bases outside the gene matches. The CDR3 length is 14 residues. This CDR3 is CASSAPGQIYEQYF. Here the CDR3 DNA reads TGTGCCAGCAGTGCCCCGGGACAGATCTACGAGCAGTACTTC.

This clonotype was recorded at least ten times. The chain uses TRBV10-3 and TRBJ2-7; D remains unclear. CDR3 length: 15 amino acids. The V gene lost 0 bases and the J gene lost 6 bases, with 15 bases spanning the gap. The germline CDR1 and CDR2 sequences are ENHRY and SYGVKD. CDR3 amino acids: CAISESYTGRGEQYF. In nucleotides, the CDR3 is TGTGCCATCAGTGAGTCCTACACGGGTCGTGGCGAGCAGTACTTC.

The chain is built from TRBV9 and TRBJ2-6; no clear D gene. The CDR3 length is 15 residues. V lost 0 bases and J 4 bases, leaving 8 bases between the germline ends. CDR1 is SGDLS and CDR2 is YYNGEE in the germline V gene. The CDR3 DNA reads TGTGCCAGCAGCGTAGATGGTGCGGGGGCCAACGTCCTGACTTTC. Amino acid sequence: CASSVDGAGANVLTF.

This clonotype was observed a few times. The CDR3 loop reads CSARGPGVSPSYEQYF. The CDR3 bases are TGCAGTGCTAGAGGCCCGGGGGTCTCACCATCCTACGAGCAGTACTTC. This chain uses TRBV20-1 with TRBJ2-7; a weak D match, TRBD2 (6 bases). V lost 1 base to trimming and J lost 1 base, with 17 bases between them. The CDR3 is made up of 16 amino acids. Germline V gene sequence: CDR1 DFQATT, CDR2 SNEGSKA (reference sequence).

This clonotype has a handful of counts. The rearrangement links TRBV5-4 to TRBJ2-1, with 7 bases fitting TRBD1. V was clipped by 2 bases and J by 7 bases; unmatched bases: 6. This CDR3 is 14 amino acids long. The germline gives CDR1 SGHNT, CDR2 YYREEE (reference sequence). CDR3 coding DNA: TGTGCCAGCAGCTTCGAGGGGGCCTGGAATGAGCAGTTCTTC. As protein: CASSFEGAWNEQFF.

V gene TRBV7-9 combines with J gene TRBJ2-7; 13 nucleotides agree with TRBD2. CDR3 length equals 19 residues. Germline lookup yields CDR1 SEHNR and CDR2 FQNEAQ (reference sequence). V was pared by 5 bases and J by 0 bases, with 13 bases of the junction left unmatched. The CDR3 nucleotides read TGTGCCAGCAGCCCTACGGGACTAGCGGGAAGGTTGAGCTCCTACGAGCAGTACTTC. Encoded protein: CASSPTGLAGRLSSYEQYF.

Only a few counts were recorded for this clonotype. This chain joins TRBV4-1 and TRBJ2-2, with D possibly being TRBD2 (6 bases). Deletions cut 8 bases from V and 5 bases from J, with 18 bases between. The germline gives CDR1 MGHRA, CDR2 YSYEKL. CDR3 size: 15 residues. DNA for the CDR3: TGCGCCAGCGGTAGGCGGGGCTCGGGAACCGGGGAGCTGTTTTTT. Protein product: CASGRRGSGTGELFF.